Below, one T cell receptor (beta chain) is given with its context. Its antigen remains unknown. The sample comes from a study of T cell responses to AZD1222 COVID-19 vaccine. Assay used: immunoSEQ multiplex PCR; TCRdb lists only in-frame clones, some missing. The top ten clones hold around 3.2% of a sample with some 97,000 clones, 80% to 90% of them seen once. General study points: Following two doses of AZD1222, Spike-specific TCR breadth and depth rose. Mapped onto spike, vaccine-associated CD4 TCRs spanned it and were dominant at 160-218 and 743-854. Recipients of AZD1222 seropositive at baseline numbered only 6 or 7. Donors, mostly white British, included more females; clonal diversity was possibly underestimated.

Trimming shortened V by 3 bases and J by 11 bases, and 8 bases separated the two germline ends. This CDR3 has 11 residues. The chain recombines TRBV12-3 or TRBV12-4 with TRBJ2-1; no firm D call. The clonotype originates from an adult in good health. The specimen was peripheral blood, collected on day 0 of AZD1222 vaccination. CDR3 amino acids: CASSLLTQQFF. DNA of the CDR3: TGTGCCAGCAGTTTGTTGACTCAGCAGTTCTTC.